The 21 T cell receptor beta chains in this list originate from one sample, sequenced in a study of Graves' ophthalmopathy and Graves' hyperthyroidism. RNA served as the template for amplifying TCR beta CDR3 regions. HTBI-primed RT-PCR formed the first round, and a multiplex PCR formed the second. Via MiXCR, TCRdb re-called the multiplex PCR reads, giving one row per CDR3 protein. The data show 300,000 to 350,000 distinct CDR3 sequences, roughly a sixth seen once. Sequencing was carried out using peripheral blood. The receptor set was obtained from an adult man with Graves' ophthalmopathy.

This clonotype was counted between two and nine times. The final CDR3 position lacks the conserved phenylalanine or tryptophan, pointing to a likely read error. The chain links TRBV5-6 to TRBJ2-7; D call uncertain. CDR1 is SGHDT, CDR2 YYEEEE, per germline. V lost 0 bases and J 2 bases, leaving 9 bases between the germline ends. The CDR3 is 14 amino acids. The CDR3, as DNA: TGTGCCAGCAGCTTGGTCGCGATTGCCTACGAGCAGTACATC. It yields the protein CASSLVAIAYEQYI.

This clonotype has at least ten counts. The chain uses TRBV7-2 and TRBJ2-5; 11 positions agree with TRBD2. Per the germline V gene, CDR1 is SGHTA and CDR2 is FQGNSA. V dropped 5 bases and J dropped 5; count of bases not matched to a gene: 10. The CDR3 covers 16 residues. CDR3 DNA sequence: TGTGCCAGCAGCCCACCGGGACTAGCGGTGGGGGAGACCCAGTACTTC. Its translation: CASSPPGLAVGETQYF.

This clonotype was counted ten times or more. The chain couples TRBV5-1 to TRBJ1-1; possible D gene TRBD1, 5 bases. The CDR3 spans 14 residues. The germline gives CDR1 SGHRS, CDR2 YFSETQ. The V end was cut by 4 bases, the J end by 2 bases, with 12 bases between. The CDR3 sequence: CASSAGPTNTEAFF. CDR3 DNA sequence: TGCGCCAGCAGCGCGGGACCCACAAACACTGAAGCTTTCTTT.

This clonotype was seen ten or more times. The chain couples TRBV5-1 to TRBJ2-2, with TRBD2 identical over 9 bases. The germline CDR1 and CDR2 sequences are SGHRS and YFSETQ. The V and J ends lost 5 bases and 5 bases, in that order; junction bases with no gene match: 7. The CDR3 spans 15 residues. The CDR3 region has the DNA TGCGCCAGCAGATTCGGACTAGCGCAAACCGGGGAGCTGTTTTTT. Its translation is CASRFGLAQTGELFF.

The chain is built from TRBV28 and TRBJ2-5; D ambiguous. The CDR3 extends over 11 amino acids. V lost 4 bases and J 6 bases, leaving 6 bases between the germline ends. The germline gives CDR1 MDHEN, CDR2 SYDVKM. As DNA, the CDR3 is TGTGCCAGCAGTTCCTCGAAGACCCAGTACTTC. It yields the protein CASSSSKTQYF. The whole variable domain, filled in from reference TRBV28 and TRBJ2-5, reads DVKVTQSSRYLVKRTGEKVFLECVQDMDHENMFWYRQDPGLGLRLIYFSYDVKMKEKGDIPEGYSVSREKKERFSLILESASTNQTSMYLCASSSSKTQYFGPGTRLLVL.

This clonotype was counted many times. The chain couples TRBV2 to TRBJ2-7; 7 nucleotides line up with TRBD2. The CDR3 runs to 17 residues. The germline V gene has CDR1 SNHLY and CDR2 FYNNEI. V trimming: 7 bases; J trimming: 0 bases; junction bases outside the gene matches: 15. CDR3 amino acids: CASTEPGMGDYSYEQYF. For the CDR3, the DNA is TGTGCCAGCACCGAACCGGGGATGGGGGACTACTCCTACGAGCAGTACTTC.

This clonotype was seen at least ten times. The V gene is TRBV12-3 or TRBV12-4, the J gene TRBJ1-5; 8 nucleotides align to TRBD1. V gave up 6 bases and J gave up 1 base; unmatched junction bases: 5. The CDR3 length is 15 residues. The CDR3 coding sequence is TGTGCCAGCAGGACAGGGGTCTCGAGCAATCAGCCCCAGCATTTT. This translates into CASRTGVSSNQPQHF.

The V and J genes are TRBV11-1 and TRBJ2-2, with TRBD2 identical over 9 bases. CDR1 and CDR2 from the germline V gene are SGHAT and FQDESV (reference sequence). V shed 5 bases, J shed 4 bases, and the junction held 8 bases outside the gene matches. The CDR3 is 16 amino acids. CDR3 in amino acids: CASSVSGRRSTGELFF. The CDR3 DNA is TGTGCCAGCAGCGTAAGCGGGAGGCGGAGCACCGGGGAGCTGTTTTTT.

The sample holds many counts of this clonotype. The rearrangement uses TRBV6-1 and TRBJ1-5; D is unclear. Trimming left V 2 bases short and J 6 bases short, with 5 bases between. This CDR3 has 12 amino acids. In germline, CDR1 is MNHNS, CDR2 SASEGT. CDR3 amino acids: CASSERGQPQHF. CDR3 in DNA: TGTGCCAGCAGTGAACGAGGTCAGCCCCAGCATTTT.

J is TRBJ2-7 and V is TRBV7-2; 9 bases fit TRBD2. Unmatched junction bases numbered 5, after V lost 0 bases and J lost 5 bases. The CDR3 runs to 15 residues. The V gene's germline CDR1 is SGHTA and CDR2 FQGNSA. The CDR3 sequence is CASSLALREGHEQYF. CDR3 DNA: TGTGCCAGCAGCTTAGCGTTGCGGGAGGGCCACGAGCAGTACTTC.

This clonotype was counted many times. V usage is TRBV29-1 and J usage is TRBJ2-7; 7 positions agree with TRBD1. Germline CDR1 reads SQVTM; CDR2 reads ANQGSEA. V was clipped by 5 bases and J by 2 bases; unmatched bases: 12. The CDR3 consists of 15 residues. The CDR3 protein is CSVSGRGDRAYEQYF. The CDR3 DNA follows: TGCAGCGTTTCGGGGAGAGGGGACAGAGCCTACGAGCAGTACTTC.

The chain employs TRBV18 and TRBJ2-5, with D perhaps given as TRBD1 or TRBD2 (5 bases each). CDR1 KGHSH and CDR2 LQKENI come from the germline V gene. The CDR3 contains 11 residues. With 3 bases removed from V and 9 bases from J, the gap between germline ends came to 8 bases. CDR3 loop: CASSPGVAQYF. The DNA of the CDR3 is TGTGCCAGCTCACCGGGGGTAGCCCAGTACTTC.

There are many counts of this clonotype. The gene calls are TRBV7-2 and TRBJ2-7; D perhaps matches TRBD2 (7 bases). In germline, CDR1 is SGHTA, CDR2 FQGNSA. The CDR3 is 14 amino acids. V was trimmed by 5 bases and J by 5 bases, leaving 16 bases between them. CDR3 sequence reads: CASSPGGRVDEQYF. Written as DNA, the CDR3 is TGTGCCAGCAGCCCGGGGGGCAGGGTGGACGAGCAGTACTTC.

Many counts were recorded for this clonotype. This chain connects TRBV11-2 to TRBJ2-7; possible D gene TRBD2, 7 bases. V was trimmed by 5 bases and J by 6 bases, leaving 17 bases between them. CDR1 is SGHAT, CDR2 FQNNGV, per germline. This CDR3 spans 14 amino acids. The CDR3 reads CASSRRGGAREQYF. In nucleotides, the CDR3 is TGTGCCAGCAGCCGTAGAGGGGGGGCGCGCGAGCAGTACTTC.

This clonotype turned up a few times. This chain connects TRBV20-1 to TRBJ2-7; TRBD1 matches 11 bases. Germline V gene data show CDR1 as DFQATT and CDR2 as SNEGSKA (reference sequence). Trimming took 6 bases from V and 2 from J; bases not matched to a gene: 3. This CDR3 region has 13 residues. The CDR3 nucleotides read TGCAGTGCCGGGACAGGGGGAACCTACGAGCAGTACTTC. Translating gives CSAGTGGTYEQYF.

This clonotype was seen many times. V is TRBV7-2 and J is TRBJ1-1; 10 bases are shared with TRBD1. The V segment lost 2 bases and the J segment 10 bases; nucleotides outside the gene matches: 7. CDR1 SGHTA and CDR2 FQGNSA come from the germline V gene. The CDR3 consists of 14 residues. CDR3 nucleotides: TGTGCCAGCAGCTTAACATCGACAGGGGGCATAGCTTTCTTT. It encodes CASSLTSTGGIAFF.

This clonotype was found many times. V gene TRBV25-1 combines with J gene TRBJ2-6, with D possibly being TRBD1 or TRBD2 (6 bases each). The CDR3 is 17 residues long. Per germline, CDR1 MGHDK and CDR2 SYGVNS. The V gene lost 1 base and the J gene lost 0 bases, with 10 bases spanning the gap. CDR3 DNA sequence: TGTGCCAGCAGTGAATGGGGGGCTGACTCTGGGGCCAACGTCCTGACTTTC. It specifies CASSEWGADSGANVLTF.

Points on this clonotype: Germline is not matched at one junction end, which may reflect a read error. The CDR3 bases are TGTGCCACCAGCCTAGCGGGAGTCCGGTACGGGCAGTACTTC. It encodes CATSLAGVRYGQYF. V usage is TRBV15 and J usage is TRBJ2-7; 10 positions agree with TRBD2. The CDR3 contains 14 residues. CDR1 and CDR2 from the germline V gene are LNHNV and YYDKDF (reference sequence).

The J gene is TRBJ2-7, the V gene TRBV4-1; tentative D call: TRBD2 (5 bases). The V gene lost 1 base and the J gene lost 1 base, with 8 bases spanning the gap. Germline values: CDR1 MGHRA, CDR2 YSYEKL. The CDR3 has 14 residues. The DNA for the CDR3 is TGCGCCAGCAGCCAAGCGGACTCGTCCTACGAGCAGTACTTC. This sequence encodes CASSQADSSYEQYF.

This clonotype was found many times. A read error may explain this, as a much larger clone is one base away. The chain couples TRBV20-1 to TRBJ1-1; D is unresolved. This CDR3 spans 12 amino acids. Germline-derived CDR1 and CDR2 are DFQATT and SNEGSKA (reference sequence). The CDR3 loop reads CGASFRDTEAFF. CDR3 DNA sequence: TGCGGTGCTAGTTTTAGGGACACTGAAGCTTTCTTT.

This clonotype came up many times. The chain couples TRBV7-8 to TRBJ2-5, with unresolved D. The CDR3 runs to 14 residues. Trimming took off 2 bases at V and 2 bases at J, with 9 bases between the two ends. CDR1 SGHVS and CDR2 FQNEAQ come from the germline V gene. The CDR3 DNA sequence: TGTGCCAGCAGCTTATTGGCATTACAAGAGACCCAGTACTTC. It translates to CASSLLALQETQYF.